This T cell receptor (beta chain) originates from a study of blood T cell repertoires in COVID-19. Study at large: PBMCs, B-cell-depleted T cells, or T cells were the source of the cDNA or gDNA that made up the material.

The repertoire was sequenced with immunoSEQ multiplex PCR; TCRdb's copy has only in-frame clones and lacks some. The sample lists about 240,000 clones, roughly nine tenths seen once, with 6.2% in the top ten. The specimen was peripheral blood. This clonotype was obtained from a man aged 55 to 70 with acute or convalescent COVID-19.

CDR3 sequence reads: CASSLGRGRDFGGYTF. The DNA of the CDR3 is TGCGCCAGCAGCTTAGGGCGCGGGCGCGATTTCGGGGGCTACACCTTC. The V and J genes are TRBV5-1 and TRBJ1-2; no reliable D call. In germline, CDR1 is SGHRS, CDR2 YFSETQ. V lost 2 bases and J lost 8, with 22 bases in between. The CDR3 is 16 amino acids.